The clone carrying this T cell receptor beta chain was detected only a few times. Antigen unknown. The source of the sample is a study of regulatory T cells in long-lasting Graves disease. Looking at the study overall: Persistent cases were those of Graves' disease that involved over 5 years of antithyroid drugs with positive TSH receptor antibodies.

The CDR3 totals 16 residues. V shed 3 bases and J shed 0 bases, with 12 bases lying between them. In germline, CDR1 is MNHEY, CDR2 SVGEGT. Study observations and caveats: Blood alone, not thyroid tissue, was studied. With persistent disease, TRBV28, TRBJ1-2 and TRBJ2-5 were the favored segments.

Arm-PCR with iRepertoire HTBI primers amplified the CDR3 regions for these TCR beta libraries. TCRdb reprocessed the multiplex PCR reads with MiXCR, giving one entry per CDR3 protein. The table records some 280,000 distinct CDR3 sequences, 22% of them present only once. Time point: persistent/refractory GD, antithyroid drugs over 5 years with positive TRAb. Extracted RNA from PBMCs served as the source of the TCR library. The material was peripheral blood mononuclear cells (PBMCs), obtained when the disease was refractory, from a patient treated with antithyroid drugs. This clonotype originated in a female donor with Graves disease. This rearrangement joins TRBV6-2 or TRBV6-3 to TRBJ1-5; D is unclear. For the CDR3, the DNA is TGTGCCAGCAGTTATGGCGCAGGATATAGCAATCAGCCCCAGCATTTT. Amino acid sequence: CASSYGAGYSNQPQHF.